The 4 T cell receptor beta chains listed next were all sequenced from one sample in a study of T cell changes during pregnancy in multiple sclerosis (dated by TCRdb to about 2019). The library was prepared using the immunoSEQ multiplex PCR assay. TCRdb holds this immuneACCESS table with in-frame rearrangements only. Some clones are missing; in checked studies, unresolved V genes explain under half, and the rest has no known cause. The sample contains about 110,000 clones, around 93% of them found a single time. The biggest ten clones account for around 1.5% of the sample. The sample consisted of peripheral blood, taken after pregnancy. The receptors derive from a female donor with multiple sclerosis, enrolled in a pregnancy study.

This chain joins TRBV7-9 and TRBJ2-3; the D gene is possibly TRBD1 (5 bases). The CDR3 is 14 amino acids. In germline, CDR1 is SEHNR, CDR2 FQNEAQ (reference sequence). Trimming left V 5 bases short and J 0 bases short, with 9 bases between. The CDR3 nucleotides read TGTGCCAGCAGCCTAGGGGCTAGCACAGATACGCAGTATTTT. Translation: CASSLGASTDTQYF.

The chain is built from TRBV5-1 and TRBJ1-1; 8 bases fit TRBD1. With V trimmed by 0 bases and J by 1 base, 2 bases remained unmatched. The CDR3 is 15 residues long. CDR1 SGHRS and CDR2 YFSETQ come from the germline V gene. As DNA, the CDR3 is TGCGCCAGCAGCTTGGACGGGACAGGGAACACTGAAGCTTTCTTT. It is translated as CASSLDGTGNTEAFF.

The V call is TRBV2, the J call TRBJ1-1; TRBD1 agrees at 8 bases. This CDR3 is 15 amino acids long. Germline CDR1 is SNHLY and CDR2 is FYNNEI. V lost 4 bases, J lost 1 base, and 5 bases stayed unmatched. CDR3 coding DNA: TGTGCCAGCAGTGGACAGGGGCGTCGGAACACTGAAGCTTTCTTT. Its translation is CASSGQGRRNTEAFF.

The CDR3 region has the DNA TGTGCCAGCAGCTTGGCTACAGGGCGCTATTATGGCTACACCTTC. This codes for CASSLATGRYYGYTF. V gene TRBV5-8 combines with J gene TRBJ1-2; D is perhaps TRBD1 (6 bases). The CDR3 covers 15 residues. Trimming left V 0 bases short and J 5 bases short, with 14 bases between. Germline values: CDR1 SGHTS, CDR2 YDEGEE.